This T cell receptor (beta chain) is from a study of blood T cell repertoires in COVID-19. At the level of the study: Material from acute and convalescent COVID-19 was sourced from the United States, Italy and Spain. PBMCs, B-cell-depleted T cells, or T cells were the source of the cDNA or gDNA that made up the material.

V gave up 6 bases and J gave up 1 base; unmatched junction bases: 8. The germline V gene has CDR1 MDHEN and CDR2 SYDVKM. This CDR3 has 15 residues. It was during active infection that Seattle patients were enrolled and then longitudinally followed. The assay was immunoSEQ multiplex PCR, and TCRdb's table has in-frame clones only and misses some. In the table there are some 300,000 clones, about 88% of which are singletons. The chain is built from TRBV28 and TRBJ1-2, with 7 bases identical to TRBD1. Sequencing used peripheral blood. The sequence came from a woman in her seventies with COVID-19, enrolled during active disease. CDR3 loop: CASRLDRLDNYGYTF. The CDR3 DNA sequence: TGTGCCAGCAGACTGGACAGGCTTGATAACTATGGCTACACCTTC.